This T cell receptor beta chain was sequenced for a study of CD4 T cells in relation to SARS-CoV-2 and coronaviruses. TCRdb's copy holds only in-frame clones and misses some; the assay was immunoSEQ multiplex PCR. The table lists about 70,000 clones, over 70% of them singletons. Unexposed donor CD4+ T cells date from 2011-2018, before the COVID-19 pandemic. This clone was detected only a few times. Its cognate antigen is unknown. Study observations and caveats: Each donor contributed either pre-pandemic or post-infection samples, not both. Monoreactive clones expanded significantly more to SARS-CoV-2 than crossreactive clones did. According to naive versus memory sequencing, detected responses are memory recall, not newly primed. In around 60% of donors, memory CD4+ clonotypes crossrecognized SARS-CoV-2 and at least one common cold coronavirus spike.

The length of the CDR3 is 13 residues. CDR1 is SGHTA and CDR2 is FQGNSA in the germline V gene. Trimming took 5 bases from V and 5 from J, leaving 9 bases between them. Sequences were obtained from memory CD4+ T cells from PBMCs. This chain connects TRBV7-2 to TRBJ1-4; D uncertain. The clonotype comes from a human donor in good health. CDR3 region: CASSTHRNEKLFF. In DNA, the CDR3 is TGTGCCAGCAGCACGCATCGGAATGAAAAACTGTTTTTT. The full variable domain, completed using reference TRBV7-2 and TRBJ1-4, is GAGVSQSPSNKVTEKGKDVELRCDPISGHTALYWYRQSLGQGLEFLIYFQGNSAPDKSGLPSDRFSAERTGGSVSTLTIQRTQQEDSAVYLCASSTHRNEKLFFGSGTQLSVL.